The next 30 T cell receptor beta chains were all read from a single sample in a study of CD8+ T cells in alopecia areata (dated by TCRdb to the late 2010s). The time point label, read with the paper, signifies: 24 weeks on oral tofacitinib. This specimen's treatment or condition label, interpreted: oral pan-JAK inhibitor, 5-10 mg twice daily. To prepare the library, the immunoSEQ multiplex PCR assay was applied. RNA was extracted from all samples and reverse transcribed into cDNA as template for TCR sequencing. TCRdb carries this immuneACCESS record with in-frame sequences only. Its versions omit some clonotypes, under half of them owing to an unresolved V gene in the studies checked, with the rest unexplained. This sample holds nearly 200,000 clones; roughly 60% were observed only once. The top ten clones comprise 5.5% of the sample. The source was CD4+ T cells sorted from blood, collected at week 24, from a patient treated with tofacitinib. These receptors all stem from a human donor with alopecia areata.

In this sample, this clone turned up a few times. The rearrangement uses TRBV5-1 and TRBJ2-7; TRBD2 aligns across 8 bases. V trimming: 3 bases; J trimming: 6 bases; junction bases outside the gene matches: 8. The CDR3 spans 14 residues. CDR1 and CDR2 from the germline V gene are SGHRS and YFSETQ. For the CDR3, the DNA is TGCGCCAGCAGCTCACATAGCGGGACGAGCGAGCAGTACTTC. Translated, it gives CASSSHSGTSEQYF.

The J gene is TRBJ2-5, the V gene TRBV13; D gene unclear. The CDR3 is 12 amino acids. V was shortened by 3 bases and J by 4 bases, with 6 bases between the two germline ends. CDR1 PRHDT and CDR2 FYEKMQ come from the germline V gene (reference sequence). This chain's CDR3 is CASSFSGETQYF. The CDR3 DNA sequence: TGTGCCAGCAGCTTCTCGGGAGAGACCCAGTACTTC.

This clone was observed once. The chain is built from TRBV5-4 and TRBJ2-5; 8 bases agree with TRBD1. The CDR3 spans 14 residues. Germline CDR1 SGHNT, CDR2 YYREEE (reference sequence). Unmatched junction bases numbered 4, after V lost 4 bases and J lost 2 bases. The CDR3 DNA sequence: TGTGCCAGCAGCCTGACAGGGGCGCAAGAGACCCAGTACTTC. It encodes CASSLTGAQETQYF. Full variable domain (outside the CDR3, taken from reference TRBV5-4 and TRBJ2-5): ETGVTQSPTHLIKTRGQQVTLRCSSQSGHNTVSWYQQALGQGPQFIFQYYREEENGRGNFPPRFSGLQFPNYSSELNVNALELDDSALYLCASSLTGAQETQYFGPGTRLLVL.

This clone showed up just a few times. The chain carries TRBV5-6 and TRBJ2-7; 8 positions agree with TRBD1. Germline CDR1 is SGHDT and CDR2 is YYEEEE. This CDR3 is built from 14 residues. V was clipped by 5 bases and J by 0 bases; unmatched bases: 4. In DNA form, the CDR3 reads TGTGCCAGCAGGCGACAGGGGAGCTCCTACGAGCAGTACTTC. Protein sequence: CASRRQGSSYEQYF.

This chain connects TRBV28 to TRBJ1-4, with a tentative D call TRBD1 (6 bases). This CDR3 spans 13 amino acids. Looked up from germline, CDR1 is MDHEN and CDR2 is SYDVKM. Trimming removed 3 bases at V and 7 bases at J, with 9 bases between. CDR3 DNA: TGTGCCAGCAGTTTTCGGACAGCTGAAAAACTGTTTTTT. Amino acid sequence: CASSFRTAEKLFF.

The CDR3 nucleotides read TGTGCCAGCAGCTCGACGACTAGCGGGAGAGATACGCAGTATTTT. Its translation is CASSSTTSGRDTQYF. J is TRBJ2-3 and V is TRBV7-3; 12 nucleotides align to TRBD2. The CDR3 runs to 15 residues. Germline V gene lookup returns CDR1 SGHTA and CDR2 FQGTGA. J was trimmed by 5 bases and V by 4 bases; bases with no gene match: 4. Complete variable domain (other parts from reference TRBV7-3 and TRBJ2-3): GAGVSQTPSNKVTEKGKYVELRCDPISGHTALYWYRQSLGQGPEFLIYFQGTGAADDSGLPNDRFFAVRPEGSVSTLKIQRTERGDSAVYLCASSSTTSGRDTQYFGPGTRLTVL.

In its sample, this clone was seen once. The V and J genes are TRBV2 and TRBJ2-4, with D perhaps given as TRBD1 or TRBD2 (5 bases each). The CDR3 extends over 15 amino acids. The germline V gene has CDR1 SNHLY and CDR2 FYNNEI. The V gene lost 3 bases and the J gene lost 4 bases, with 13 bases spanning the gap. The CDR3 coding sequence is TGTGCCAGCAGTGAGTCGGGGCGCGGGAAAAACATTCAGTACTTC. Its translation: CASSESGRGKNIQYF.

This chain connects TRBV18 to TRBJ2-5, with 10 nucleotides matching TRBD1. The CDR3 runs to 15 residues. Germline V gene lookup returns CDR1 KGHSH and CDR2 LQKENI. V lost 6 bases and J lost 5; bases outside the gene matches: 9. The CDR3 region is CASSRGTGALETQYF. The DNA for the CDR3 is TGTGCCAGCTCCCGCGGGACAGGGGCTTTGGAGACCCAGTACTTC.

This clone was observed once. At the DNA level, this CDR3 is encoded by other sequences in the same sample as well. The chain combines TRBV29-1 with TRBJ1-2; no definite D call. Germline V gene sequence: CDR1 SQVTM, CDR2 ANQGSEA. The CDR3 totals 10 residues. V dropped 0 bases and J dropped 6 bases, with 2 bases sitting between them. The DNA of the CDR3 is TGCAGCGTTGAAGAAAATGGCTACACCTTC. It encodes CSVEENGYTF.

This clone was counted between two and nine times. This sequence joins TRBV4-3 and TRBJ1-2; 7 bases fit TRBD1. The V gene's germline CDR1 is LGHNA and CDR2 YSLEER. V lost 2 bases and J lost 6; bases outside the gene matches: 9. The CDR3 spans 15 residues. CDR3 sequence reads: CASSQRRDRVDGYTF. The CDR3 DNA sequence: TGCGCCAGCAGCCAACGAAGAGACAGGGTGGATGGCTACACCTTC.

The rearrangement joins TRBV9 to TRBJ2-5; D not certain. This CDR3 is 12 amino acids long. Germline V gene data show CDR1 as SGDLS and CDR2 as YYNGEE. V was trimmed by 5 bases and J by 3 bases, leaving 8 bases between them. The CDR3 DNA follows: TGTGCCAGCAGGCCGACCGAAGAGACCCAGTACTTC. It yields the protein CASRPTEETQYF.

The V call is TRBV9, the J call TRBJ1-2; 9 nucleotides agree with TRBD1. Germline V CDR1 and CDR2: SGDLS, YYNGEE. The CDR3 runs to 15 residues. V lost 3 bases, J lost 2 bases, and 5 bases stayed unmatched. The CDR3 sequence: CASSGGQGKNYGYTF. CDR3 DNA: TGTGCCAGCAGCGGGGGACAGGGAAAGAACTATGGCTACACCTTC.

The genes are TRBV18 and TRBJ2-7; D is possibly TRBD1 or TRBD2 (6 bases each). The CDR3 is 15 amino acids. Trimming removed 2 bases from V and 5 bases from J, with 16 bases in between. Germline assignment: CDR1 KGHSH and CDR2 LQKENI. CDR3 DNA sequence: TGTGCCAGCTCACCAGTCATGGGGGGCGGCCACGAGCAGTACTTC. This encodes CASSPVMGGGHEQYF.

This clone was picked up a small number of times. The CDR3 is CASSERWSYEQYF. CDR3 nucleotides: TGTGCCAGCAGCGAACGATGGAGTTACGAGCAGTACTTC. The rearrangement joins TRBV7-2 to TRBJ2-7; D is undetermined. The V gene's germline CDR1 is SGHTA and CDR2 FQGNSA. V was clipped by 5 bases and J by 4 bases, with 12 bases between them. The CDR3 is made up of 13 amino acids. The full variable domain, in which reference TRBV7-2 and TRBJ2-7 provide the parts outside the CDR3, is GAGVSQSPSNKVTEKGKDVELRCDPISGHTALYWYRQSLGQGLEFLIYFQGNSAPDKSGLPSDRFSAERTGGSVSTLTIQRTQQEDSAVYLCASSERWSYEQYFGPGTRLTVT.

The chain couples TRBV7-2 to TRBJ1-2; TRBD1 matches 11 bases. Trimming took 5 bases from V and 5 from J; bases not matched to a gene: 7. Germline V gene data show CDR1 as SGHTA and CDR2 as FQGNSA. The CDR3 runs to 15 residues. The CDR3 DNA is TGTGCCAGCAGCGCACGGACAGGGGGCCTTTATGGCTACACCTTC. Its protein product is CASSARTGGLYGYTF.

The chain couples TRBV2 to TRBJ2-7, with D unresolved. Looked up from germline, CDR1 is SNHLY and CDR2 is FYNNEI. V was shortened by 0 bases and J by 4 bases, with 13 bases between the two germline ends. CDR3 length: 15 residues. The CDR3 nucleotides are TGTGCCAGCAGTGAAGCGACACCCAGACGGTACGAGCAGTACTTC. It is translated as CASSEATPRRYEQYF. Supplemented by reference TRBV2 and TRBJ2-7, the full variable domain reads EPEVTQTPSHQVTQMGQEVILRCVPISNHLYFYWYRQILGQKVEFLVSFYNNEISEKSEIFDDQFSVERPDGSNFTLKIRSTKLEDSAMYFCASSEATPRRYEQYFGPGTRLTVT.

The chain uses TRBV7-6 and TRBJ2-7, with D unclear. In germline, CDR1 is SGHVS, CDR2 FNYEAQ. There are 12 residues in the CDR3. The CDR3 DNA follows: TGTCCTCATTCCTGGATCTCCTACGAGCAGTACTTC. Amino acid sequence: CPHSWISYEQYF. The complete variable domain, with remaining parts taken from reference TRBV7-6 and TRBJ2-7, reads GAGVSQSPRYKVTKRGQDVALRCDPISGHVSLYWYRQALGQGPEFLTYFNYEAQQDKSGLPNDRFSAERPEGSISTLTIQRTEQRDSAMYRCPHSWISYEQYFGPGTRLTVT.

As to this clone: The sample holds other DNA sequences that translate to the same CDR3. The chain recombines TRBV4-3 with TRBJ1-5; TRBD1 aligns across 7 bases. V was pared by 0 bases and J by 1 base, with 3 bases of the junction left unmatched. The CDR3 has 16 amino acids. CDR1 is LGHNA, CDR2 YSLEER, per germline. The chain's CDR3 is CASSQESGGSNQPQHF. CDR3 sequence (DNA): TGCGCCAGCAGCCAAGAATCAGGGGGAAGCAATCAGCCCCAGCATTTT.

The chain recombines TRBV2 with TRBJ2-1; D perhaps matches TRBD2 (5 bases). The CDR3 is made up of 13 amino acids. The ends were cut back, 7 bases at V and 8 bases at J, with 15 bases in the middle. Germline-derived CDR1 and CDR2 are SNHLY and FYNNEI. The DNA for the CDR3 is TGTGCCAGCATAGCGCCGAGTCCGGATGAGCAGTTCTTC. This sequence encodes CASIAPSPDEQFF.

The gene calls are TRBV27 and TRBJ1-2; 7 bases line up with TRBD1. V shed 6 bases and J 7 bases; nucleotides not matched to a gene: 5. CDR1 is MNHEY and CDR2 is SMNVEV in the germline V gene (reference sequence). CDR3 size: 12 residues. The CDR3 reads CASSDHRGGYTF. The CDR3 DNA follows: TGTGCCAGCAGCGACCACAGGGGTGGCTACACCTTC.

The chain recombines TRBV4-1 with TRBJ2-5; possible D gene TRBD2, 5 bases. Per germline, CDR1 MGHRA and CDR2 YSYEKL. The CDR3 sequence is 14 residues long. Trimming removed 4 bases from V and 4 bases from J, with 13 bases in between. The CDR3 bases are TGCGCCAGCAGCCCATCACACGGACTAGAGACCCAGTACTTC. It yields the protein CASSPSHGLETQYF.

The chain uses TRBV4-3 and TRBJ1-5; D possibly corresponds to TRBD1 (6 bases). The germline V gene encodes CDR1 LGHNA and CDR2 YSLEER. The CDR3 consists of 17 residues. The V and J ends lost 1 base and 6 bases respectively, with 19 bases between them. The CDR3 sequence: CASSQAPRGSEFQPQHF. The CDR3 coding sequence is TGCGCCAGCAGCCAAGCGCCCAGGGGAAGCGAGTTTCAGCCCCAGCATTTT.

The gene calls are TRBV2 and TRBJ2-1, with 7 positions matching TRBD2. Per germline, CDR1 SNHLY and CDR2 FYNNEI. This CDR3 has 15 amino acids. The J segment lost 5 bases and the V segment lost 4 bases, leaving 8 bases of the junction unmatched. The CDR3 sequence: CASSAGLAVHNEQFF. CDR3 coding DNA: TGTGCCAGCAGTGCGGGGCTAGCGGTCCACAATGAGCAGTTCTTC.

V and J are TRBV27 and TRBJ1-5; a weak D match, TRBD1 (5 bases). The CDR3 contains 13 residues. Trimming took off 10 bases at V and 0 bases at J, with 10 bases between the two ends. In germline, CDR1 is MNHEY, CDR2 SMNVEV (reference sequence). CDR3 in amino acids: CATRGDSNQPQHF. CDR3 DNA: TGTGCCACCAGAGGGGATAGCAATCAGCCCCAGCATTTT.

This clone has just a few counts. The chain joins TRBV7-2 to TRBJ2-3; D is unresolved. This CDR3 has 15 amino acids. Deletions cut 2 bases from V and 6 bases from J, with 15 bases between. Germline CDR1 is SGHTA and CDR2 is FQGNSA. This chain's CDR3 is CASSLMLAATDTQYF. The CDR3 DNA sequence: TGTGCCAGCAGCTTAATGTTGGCAGCTACGGATACGCAGTATTTT. Variable domain in full (rest from reference TRBV7-2 and TRBJ2-3): GAGVSQSPSNKVTEKGKDVELRCDPISGHTALYWYRQSLGQGLEFLIYFQGNSAPDKSGLPSDRFSAERTGGSVSTLTIQRTQQEDSAVYLCASSLMLAATDTQYFGPGTRLTVL.

The V call is TRBV18, the J call TRBJ1-6; no clear D. CDR1 KGHSH and CDR2 LQKENI come from the germline V gene. This CDR3 has 16 amino acids. Trimming left V 2 bases short and J 5 bases short, with 13 bases between. This CDR3 reads CASSPISDGNNSPLHF. In nucleotides, the CDR3 is TGTGCCAGCTCACCAATCTCGGACGGCAATAATTCACCCCTCCACTTT.

This sequence joins TRBV9 and TRBJ1-5; D may be TRBD1 (5 bases). CDR1 SGDLS and CDR2 YYNGEE come from the germline V gene. The CDR3 sequence is 14 residues long. V gave up 1 base and J gave up 5 bases, with 10 bases separating them. DNA of the CDR3: TGTGCCAGCAGCGTACTCGGGGACGATCAGCCCCAGCATTTT. Translating it yields CASSVLGDDQPQHF.

V usage is TRBV5-1 and J usage is TRBJ2-5; 7 nucleotides agree with TRBD1. J was trimmed by 8 bases and V by 0 bases; bases with no gene match: 7. Germline V gene sequence: CDR1 SGHRS, CDR2 YFSETQ. This CDR3 has 14 amino acids. The DNA for the CDR3 is TGCGCCAGCAGCTTGGAGGGGGCGGCCAGAACCCAGTACTTC. Translating it yields CASSLEGAARTQYF.

The chain has TRBV28 and TRBJ1-1; 8 nucleotides align to TRBD1. Germline lookup yields CDR1 MDHEN and CDR2 SYDVKM. The J segment lost 8 bases and the V segment lost 5 bases, leaving 4 bases of the junction unmatched. This CDR3 region has 12 residues. The DNA of the CDR3 is TGTGCCAGCAGTAGACAGGGGCCCGAAGCTTTCTTT. Encoded protein: CASSRQGPEAFF.

The rearrangement uses TRBV6-6 and TRBJ2-1; D not certain. Germline CDR1 reads MNHNY; CDR2 reads SVGAGI (reference sequence). The CDR3 runs to 12 residues. Trimming removed 2 bases from V and 5 bases from J, with 4 bases in between. The CDR3 loop reads CASSYGHNEQFF. CDR3 bases: TGTGCCAGCAGTTACGGTCACAATGAGCAGTTCTTC.